These 18 T cell receptor beta chains originate from one sample sequenced in a study of identical twins. One entry per CDR3 protein results from TCRdb running MiXCR on the 5' RACE reads. The sample consists of roughly 1,500,000 distinct CDR3 sequences, about 32% of them appearing once. Sample: cord blood. All receptors derive from a newborn girl in good health.

The table lists this clonotype with a few counts. This chain links TRBV4-1 with TRBJ2-7; 8 positions match TRBD2. CDR3 size: 15 residues. The V segment lost 4 bases and the J segment 9 bases; nucleotides outside the gene matches: 14. Germline CDR1 and CDR2: MGHRA and YSYEKL. DNA for the CDR3: TGCGCCAGCAGCCTCGAACTAGCGGCACGCCTACGGCAGTACTTC. This translates into CASSLELAARLRQYF.

V usage is TRBV6-5 and J usage is TRBJ2-5; 9 bases are a match to TRBD2. CDR3 size: 13 residues. The ends lost 10 bases at V and 4 bases at J; junction bases unmatched: 7. Germline V lookup: CDR1 MNHEY, CDR2 SVGAGI. The CDR3 region has the DNA TGTGCCACCAGGGGACTAGCATCAGAGACCCAGTACTTC. It is translated as CATRGLASETQYF.

This clonotype was seen only a few times. CDR3 residues: CASSLTGMDTDTQYF. CDR3 in DNA: TGCGCCAGCAGCTTGACAGGGATGGACACAGATACGCAGTATTTT. This sequence joins TRBV5-1 and TRBJ2-3; perhaps TRBD1 as D (6 bases). Trimming removed 1 base at V and 2 bases at J, with 11 bases between. From germline, CDR1 is SGHRS and CDR2 YFSETQ. This CDR3 spans 15 amino acids.

This clonotype has just a few counts. The V gene is TRBV25-1, the J gene TRBJ2-7; D is unresolved. V lost 6 bases to trimming and J lost 6 bases, with 12 bases between them. CDR3 size: 12 residues. Germline CDR1 MGHDK, CDR2 SYGVNS. The CDR3 loop reads CASSTVPSEQYF. CDR3 coding DNA: TGTGCCAGCAGCACAGTACCTTCCGAGCAGTACTTC.

This clonotype was found a few times. The junction does not match germline at one end; this may be a read error. CDR3 amino acids: CASSYSYESQYF. The DNA of the CDR3 is TGTGCCAGCAGCTATTCGTACGAGAGCCAGTACTTC. The chain combines TRBV3-1 with TRBJ2-5; unclear D gene. Per germline, CDR1 LGHDT and CDR2 YNNKEL (reference sequence). The CDR3 is made up of 12 amino acids.

The V and J genes are TRBV12-3 or TRBV12-4 and TRBJ2-3; 9 bases are a match to TRBD2. Losses at the gene ends were 2 bases for V and 2 bases for J; bases not matched to a gene: 2. The CDR3 contains 15 residues. CDR3 sequence reads: CASSLRTSDTDTQYF. The DNA of the CDR3 is TGTGCCAGCAGTTTAAGGACTAGCGACACAGATACGCAGTATTTT.

This clonotype was seen once. The genes are TRBV10-3 and TRBJ2-3; D is unclear. The CDR3 is 12 residues long. Germline V gene data show CDR1 as ENHRY and CDR2 as SYGVKD. The V and J ends lost 11 bases and 3 bases respectively, with 12 bases between them. The CDR3 sequence is CAFGPRTDTQYF. The CDR3 nucleotides are TGTGCCTTCGGACCCCGGACAGATACGCAGTATTTT.

This clonotype was seen only a few times. V and J are TRBV20-1 and TRBJ2-4; D may match TRBD1 or TRBD2 (5 bases each). The V gene's germline CDR1 is DFQATT and CDR2 SNEGSKA (reference sequence). The ends were cut back, 8 bases at V and 0 bases at J, with 14 bases in the middle. This CDR3 is built from 14 residues. CDR3 in amino acids: CSSGGALAKNIQYF. The CDR3 DNA sequence: TGCAGTTCTGGGGGAGCGCTAGCCAAAAACATTCAGTACTTC.

Of note for this clonotype: Because the CDR3 is missing its conserved closing phenylalanine or tryptophan, this is likely a read error. The chain couples TRBV28 to TRBJ2-1; TRBD1 is a possible D gene (5 bases). Germline CDR1 is MDHEN and CDR2 is SYDVKM. Trimming left V 0 bases short and J 5 bases short, with 8 bases between. The CDR3 contains 14 residues. The CDR3 DNA reads as TGTGCCAGCAGTTTATGGGAGACAGACAATGAGCAGTTCGTC. It specifies CASSLWETDNEQFV.

The chain combines TRBV20-1 with TRBJ1-5, with D perhaps matching TRBD1 (5 bases). CDR3 length equals 14 residues. The V end lost 6 bases, the J end lost 5 bases, and 17 bases lay between the germline ends. Per the germline V gene, CDR1 is DFQATT and CDR2 is SNEGSKA (reference sequence). CDR3 protein: CSALPGRLYQPQHF. The CDR3 DNA reads as TGCAGTGCGCTTCCGGGACGTCTATATCAGCCCCAGCATTTT.

In its sample, this clonotype was seen a few times. The J gene is TRBJ2-4, the V gene TRBV4-1, with D possibly matching TRBD2 (6 bases). Deletions cut 4 bases from V and 0 bases from J, with 16 bases between. Germline V gene data show CDR1 as MGHRA and CDR2 as YSYEKL. The CDR3 runs 17 residues. CDR3 protein: CASSPEATSPAKNIQYF. CDR3 nucleotides: TGCGCCAGCAGCCCAGAGGCGACTAGTCCAGCCAAAAACATTCAGTACTTC.

DNA for the CDR3: TGCACCTCCTTAGCGGCCGTTAGCACAGATACGCAGTATTTT. The encoded protein is CTSLAAVSTDTQYF. The chain employs TRBV20-1 and TRBJ2-3; D possibly corresponds to TRBD2 (6 bases). CDR1 and CDR2 from the germline V gene are DFQATT and SNEGSKA (reference sequence). The CDR3 totals 14 residues.

This clonotype was recorded a few times. The V and J genes are TRBV6-2 or TRBV6-3 and TRBJ1-2, with TRBD1 matching over 8 bases. Trimming removed 0 bases from V and 5 bases from J; junction bases left unmatched: 8. The CDR3 is 16 amino acids. Germline CDR1 MNHEY, CDR2 SVGEGT. CDR3 nucleotide sequence: TGTGCCAGCAGTTACTCACGGACAGGGTCTGGGTATGGCTACACCTTC. Its protein product is CASSYSRTGSGYGYTF.

This chain uses TRBV6-6 with TRBJ2-4, with D possibly matching TRBD1 (5 bases). V lost 6 bases and J 13 bases, leaving 13 bases between the germline ends. The CDR3 runs to 11 residues. The V gene's germline CDR1 is MNHNY and CDR2 SVGAGI (reference sequence). For the CDR3, the DNA is TGTGCCAGCAGACGCGACAAGGGGCAGTACTTC. Translation gives CASRRDKGQYF.

The genes are TRBV6-1 and TRBJ2-2; no clear D. The CDR3 length is 13 residues. Per germline, CDR1 MNHNS and CDR2 SASEGT. V shed 7 bases and J shed 6 bases, with 12 bases lying between them. CDR3 protein: CASTEWVSGELFF. In DNA, the CDR3 is TGTGCCAGCACCGAATGGGTTTCCGGGGAGCTGTTTTTT.

This clonotype has just a few counts. V usage is TRBV5-1 and J usage is TRBJ2-1; 11 bases are shared with TRBD2. CDR1 and CDR2 from the germline V gene are SGHRS and YFSETQ. V shed 2 bases and J 10 bases; nucleotides not matched to a gene: 8. This CDR3 has 15 amino acids. CDR3 nucleotide sequence: TGCGCCAGCAGCTTACTAGCGGGAGCTGCGCTGGAGCAGTTCTTC. Translated: CASSLLAGAALEQFF.

CDR3 bases: TGTGCCACCAGTGCAAGTGGGGACAGGTACAATGAGCAGTTCTTC. This sequence encodes CATSASGDRYNEQFF. This chain joins TRBV24-1 and TRBJ2-1; 8 positions match TRBD1. The germline V gene has CDR1 KGHDR and CDR2 SFDVKD. The CDR3 consists of 15 residues. V shed 5 bases, J shed 4 bases, and the junction held 6 bases outside the gene matches.

This chain uses TRBV24-1 with TRBJ2-3; D unresolved. This CDR3 comprises 11 residues. The ends were cut back, 9 bases at V and 5 bases at J, with 8 bases in the middle. CDR1 is KGHDR and CDR2 is SFDVKD in the germline V gene. The CDR3 sequence is CATGLGDTQYF. Written as DNA, the CDR3 is TGTGCCACCGGTTTGGGAGATACGCAGTATTTT.